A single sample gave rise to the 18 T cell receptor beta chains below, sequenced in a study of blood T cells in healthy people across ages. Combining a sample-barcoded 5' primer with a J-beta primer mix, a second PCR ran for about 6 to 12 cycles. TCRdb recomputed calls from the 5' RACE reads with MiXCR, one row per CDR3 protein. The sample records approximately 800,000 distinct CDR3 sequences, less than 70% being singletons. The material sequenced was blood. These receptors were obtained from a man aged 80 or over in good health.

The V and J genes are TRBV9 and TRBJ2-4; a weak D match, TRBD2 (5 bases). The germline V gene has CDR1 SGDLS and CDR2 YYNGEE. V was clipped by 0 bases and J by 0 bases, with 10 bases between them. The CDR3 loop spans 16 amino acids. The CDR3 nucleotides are TGTGCCAGCAGCGTAGTGCCGGACTTAGCCAAAAACATTCAGTACTTC. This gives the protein CASSVVPDLAKNIQYF.

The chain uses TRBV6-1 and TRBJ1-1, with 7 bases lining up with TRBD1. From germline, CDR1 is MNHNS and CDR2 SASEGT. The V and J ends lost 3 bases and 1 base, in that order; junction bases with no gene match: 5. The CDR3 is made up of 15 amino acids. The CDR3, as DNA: TGTGCCAGCAGTGACAGGGGGTCCCCGAACACTGAAGCTTTCTTT. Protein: CASSDRGSPNTEAFF.

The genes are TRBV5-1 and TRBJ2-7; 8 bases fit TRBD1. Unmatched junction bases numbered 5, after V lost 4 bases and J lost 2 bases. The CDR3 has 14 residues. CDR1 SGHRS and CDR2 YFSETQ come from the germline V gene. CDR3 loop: CASSATGAAYEQYF. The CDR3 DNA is TGCGCCAGCAGCGCGACAGGGGCCGCCTACGAGCAGTACTTC.

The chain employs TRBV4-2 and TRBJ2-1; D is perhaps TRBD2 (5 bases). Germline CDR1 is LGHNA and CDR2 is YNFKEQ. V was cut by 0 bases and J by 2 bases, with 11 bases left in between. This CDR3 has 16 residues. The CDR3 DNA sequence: TGTGCCAGCAGCCAAGAGGGAATGCGGGCCTACAATGAGCAGTTCTTC. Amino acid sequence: CASSQEGMRAYNEQFF.

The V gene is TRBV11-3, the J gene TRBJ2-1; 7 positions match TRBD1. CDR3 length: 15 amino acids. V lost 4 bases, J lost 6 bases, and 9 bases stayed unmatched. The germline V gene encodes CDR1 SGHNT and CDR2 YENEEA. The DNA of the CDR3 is TGTGCCAGCAGCTCGGCGAAACAGGGGCGCAATGAGCAGTTCTTC. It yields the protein CASSSAKQGRNEQFF.

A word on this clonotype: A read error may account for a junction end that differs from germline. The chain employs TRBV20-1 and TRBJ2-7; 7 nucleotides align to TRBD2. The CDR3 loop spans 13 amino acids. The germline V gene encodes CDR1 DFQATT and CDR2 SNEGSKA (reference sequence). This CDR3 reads CSATSGKHETQHF. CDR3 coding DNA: TGCAGTGCTACAAGCGGGAAGCACGAGACCCAGCACTTC.

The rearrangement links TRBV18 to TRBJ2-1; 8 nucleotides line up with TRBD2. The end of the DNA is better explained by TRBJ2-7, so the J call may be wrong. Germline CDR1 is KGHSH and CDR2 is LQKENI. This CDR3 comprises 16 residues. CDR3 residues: CASSQLLAGGRGEQYF. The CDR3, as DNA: TGTGCCAGCTCGCAACTACTGGCGGGAGGCCGGGGCGAGCAGTACTTC.

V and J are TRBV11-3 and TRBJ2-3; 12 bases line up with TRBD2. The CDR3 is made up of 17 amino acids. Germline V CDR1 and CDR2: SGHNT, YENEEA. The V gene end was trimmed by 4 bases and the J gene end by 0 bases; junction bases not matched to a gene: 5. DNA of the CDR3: TGTGCCAGCAGCTCAGGGACTAGCGGGCTTAGCACAGATACGCAGTATTTT. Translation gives CASSSGTSGLSTDTQYF.

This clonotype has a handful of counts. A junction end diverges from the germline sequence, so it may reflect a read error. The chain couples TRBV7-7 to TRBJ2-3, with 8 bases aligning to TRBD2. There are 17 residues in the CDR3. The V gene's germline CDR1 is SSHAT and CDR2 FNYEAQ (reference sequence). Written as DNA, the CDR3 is TGTGCTAGCAGCTCGGGAGCGGGAGAGACTAGCACAGATACGCAGTATTTT. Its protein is CASSSGAGETSTDTQYF.

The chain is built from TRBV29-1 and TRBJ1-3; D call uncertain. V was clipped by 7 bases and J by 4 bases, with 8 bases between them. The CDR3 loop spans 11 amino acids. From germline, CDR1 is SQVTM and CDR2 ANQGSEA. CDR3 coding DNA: TGCAGCGGACTCAGGGGAAACACCATATATTTT. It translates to CSGLRGNTIYF.

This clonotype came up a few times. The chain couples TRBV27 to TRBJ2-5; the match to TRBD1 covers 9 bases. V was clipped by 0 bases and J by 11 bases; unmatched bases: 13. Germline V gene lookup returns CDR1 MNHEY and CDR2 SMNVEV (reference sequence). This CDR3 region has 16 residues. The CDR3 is CASSLSSGTGLVRQYF. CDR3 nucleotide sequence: TGTGCCAGCAGTTTATCCTCCGGGACAGGGTTAGTAAGGCAGTACTTC.

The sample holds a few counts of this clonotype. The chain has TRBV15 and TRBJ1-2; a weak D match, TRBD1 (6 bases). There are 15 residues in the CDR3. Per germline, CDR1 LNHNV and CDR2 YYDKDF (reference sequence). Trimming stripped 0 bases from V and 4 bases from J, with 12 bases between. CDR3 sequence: CATSRDRGPTYGYTF. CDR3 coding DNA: TGTGCCACCAGCAGAGATCGGGGGCCAACCTATGGCTACACCTTC.

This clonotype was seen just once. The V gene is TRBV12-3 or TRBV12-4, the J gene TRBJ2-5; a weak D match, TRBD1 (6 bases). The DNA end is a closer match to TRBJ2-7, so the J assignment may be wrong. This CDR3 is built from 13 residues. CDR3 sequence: CASSTGLGNEQYF. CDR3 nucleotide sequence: TGTGCCAGCAGTACAGGGCTAGGGAACGAGCAGTACTTC.

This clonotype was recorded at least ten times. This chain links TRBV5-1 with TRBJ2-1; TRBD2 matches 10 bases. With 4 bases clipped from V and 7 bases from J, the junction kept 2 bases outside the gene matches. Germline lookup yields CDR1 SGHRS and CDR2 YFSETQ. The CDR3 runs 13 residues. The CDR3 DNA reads TGCGCCAGCAGCGGGACTAGCGAGAATGAGCAGTTCTTC. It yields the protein CASSGTSENEQFF.

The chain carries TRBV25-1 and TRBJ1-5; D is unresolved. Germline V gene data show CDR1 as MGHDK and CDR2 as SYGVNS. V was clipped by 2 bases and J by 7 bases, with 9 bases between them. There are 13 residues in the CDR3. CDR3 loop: CASSEEGFQPQHF. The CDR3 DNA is TGTGCCAGCAGTGAAGAAGGGTTCCAGCCCCAGCATTTT.

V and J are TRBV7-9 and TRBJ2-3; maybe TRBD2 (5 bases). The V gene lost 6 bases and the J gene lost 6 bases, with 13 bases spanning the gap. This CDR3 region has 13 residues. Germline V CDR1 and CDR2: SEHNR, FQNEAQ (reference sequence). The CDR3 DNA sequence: TGTGCCAGCAGACCGCTAGAGCGGGATACGCAGTATTTT. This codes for CASRPLERDTQYF.

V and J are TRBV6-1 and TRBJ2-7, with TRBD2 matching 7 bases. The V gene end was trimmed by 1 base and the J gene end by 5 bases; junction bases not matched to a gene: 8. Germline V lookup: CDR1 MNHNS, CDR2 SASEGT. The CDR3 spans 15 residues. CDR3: CASSEDLGLADEQYF. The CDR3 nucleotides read TGTGCCAGCAGTGAAGACTTGGGTCTAGCGGACGAGCAGTACTTC.

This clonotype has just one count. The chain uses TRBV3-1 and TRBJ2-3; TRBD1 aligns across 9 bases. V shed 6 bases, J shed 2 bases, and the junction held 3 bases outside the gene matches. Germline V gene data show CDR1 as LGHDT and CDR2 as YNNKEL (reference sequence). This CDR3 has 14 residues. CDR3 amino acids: CASRDRGVTDTQYF. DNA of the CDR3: TGTGCCAGCAGGGACAGGGGCGTCACAGATACGCAGTATTTT.